The next 27 T cell receptor beta chains were all read from a single sample in a study of early T cells in non-severe SARS-CoV-2 infection. One entry per CDR3 protein results from TCRdb running MiXCR on the 5' RACE reads. The data show about 130,000 distinct CDR3 sequences, 15% seen once. The sequencing sample was made of whole blood. The receptor set was obtained from an adult who was a healthcare worker with PCR-confirmed SARS-CoV-2 infection or an uninfected control (not recorded which).

This clonotype was observed a few times. The chain couples TRBV5-1 to TRBJ2-3; D remains ambiguous. The CDR3 has 14 amino acids. Trimming pared 3 bases from V and 6 bases from J, leaving 14 bases between. Germline V CDR1 and CDR2: SGHRS, YFSETQ. CDR3 protein: CASSSGSSRDTQYF. The CDR3 DNA sequence: TGCGCCAGCAGCTCCGGTTCGTCCCGGGATACGCAGTATTTT.

This clonotype was seen more than once but under ten times. The rearrangement joins TRBV3-1 to TRBJ2-1; 7 bases map to TRBD1. The CDR3 has 14 residues. Losses at the gene ends were 5 bases for V and 6 bases for J; bases not matched to a gene: 7. Germline V gene lookup returns CDR1 LGHDT and CDR2 YNNKEL (reference sequence). CDR3 coding DNA: TGTGCCAGCAGCGAGGGGACAGCCCTCAATGAGCAGTTCTTC. Amino acid sequence: CASSEGTALNEQFF.

This clonotype was seen repeatedly, ten times or more. The chain combines TRBV12-3 or TRBV12-4 with TRBJ2-2; 10 nucleotides line up with TRBD2. The CDR3 is 16 residues long. The J segment lost 5 bases and the V segment lost 10 bases, leaving 13 bases of the junction unmatched. This CDR3 reads CATTPAGGPKTGELFF. The CDR3 DNA reads TGTGCCACCACCCCAGCGGGGGGGCCTAAGACCGGGGAGCTGTTTTTT.

Concerning this clonotype: The junction and the germline gene differ at one end; a read error may be behind it. The V and J genes are TRBV5-8 and TRBJ1-3, with unresolved D. This CDR3 is built from 14 residues. Germline V gene data show CDR1 as SGHTS and CDR2 as YDEGEE. CDR3 loop: CVSRLGKGGNTIYF. In DNA form, the CDR3 reads TGTGTCAGCAGACTGGGGAAAGGTGGAAACACCATATATTTT.

This clonotype has more than one count but fewer than ten. J is TRBJ1-2 and V is TRBV20-1; 8 nucleotides match TRBD1. The germline V gene has CDR1 DFQATT and CDR2 SNEGSKA (reference sequence). CDR3 length equals 12 residues. Unmatched junction bases numbered 4, after V lost 3 bases and J lost 7 bases. CDR3 DNA sequence: TGCAGTGCTAGCCCCGACAGGGGTGGCTACACCTTC. This translates into CSASPDRGGYTF.

This clonotype turned up a few times. CDR3 sequence reads: CASSQLRGSSPLHF. In DNA, the CDR3 is TGTGCCAGCAGCCAATTGCGGGGAAGCTCACCCCTCCACTTT. The V call is TRBV6-5, the J call TRBJ1-6; D is ambiguous. The CDR3 contains 14 residues. CDR1 and CDR2 (germline): MNHEY, SVGAGI. V was pared by 6 bases and J by 10 bases, with 16 bases between.

The chain employs TRBV29-1 and TRBJ2-1; D is unclear. This CDR3 contains 12 residues. V lost 6 bases and J lost 6, with 12 bases in between. Per germline, CDR1 SQVTM and CDR2 ANQGSEA. CDR3 coding DNA: TGCAGCGTGGGCAGGCAACCCAATGAGCAGTTCTTC. Amino acids: CSVGRQPNEQFF.

The V and J genes are TRBV3-1 and TRBJ2-5; a weak D match, TRBD2 (7 bases). CDR1 is LGHDT and CDR2 is YNNKEL in the germline V gene (reference sequence). V dropped 4 bases and J dropped 0 bases, with 15 bases sitting between them. The CDR3 length is 16 residues. The CDR3 spells CASSPLRGGYQETQYF. The CDR3 bases are TGTGCCAGCAGCCCACTAAGGGGGGGATACCAAGAGACCCAGTACTTC.

The J gene is TRBJ1-5, the V gene TRBV16; D is ambiguous. Germline V gives CDR1 KGHSY, CDR2 FQNENV. The CDR3 spans 16 residues. The V end lost 4 bases, the J end lost 1 base, and 14 bases lay between the germline ends. The CDR3 region is CASSLRGRPSNQPQHF. Written as DNA, the CDR3 is TGTGCCAGCAGCCTAAGAGGGAGGCCAAGCAATCAGCCCCAGCATTTT.

The chain joins TRBV9 to TRBJ2-6; D is uncertain. V lost 4 bases, J lost 1 base, and 6 bases lay in between. CDR1 is SGDLS and CDR2 is YYNGEE in the germline V gene. This CDR3 spans 14 amino acids. The CDR3 nucleotides are TGTGCCAGCAGCCCGCTTTCTGGGGCCAACGTCCTGACTTTC. It encodes CASSPLSGANVLTF.

The chain recombines TRBV7-9 with TRBJ1-1; tentatively, D is TRBD1 (5 bases). This CDR3 has 15 amino acids. V shed 1 base and J shed 1 base, with 10 bases lying between them. In germline, CDR1 is SEHNR, CDR2 FQNEAQ (reference sequence). The CDR3 loop is CASSLGAGPNTEAFF. The CDR3 nucleotides are TGTGCCAGCAGCTTAGGGGCAGGGCCGAACACTGAAGCTTTCTTT.

There are a few counts of this clonotype. The CDR3 DNA follows: TGCGCCAGCAGTGATGCAGGGGGCCCAGATACGCAGTATTTT. Translated, it gives CASSDAGGPDTQYF. The chain has TRBV10-1 and TRBJ2-3, with TRBD1 identical over 8 bases. Germline CDR1 reads WNHNN; CDR2 reads SYGVQD (reference sequence). The CDR3 extends over 14 amino acids. V was pared by 3 bases and J by 4 bases, with 3 bases of the junction left unmatched.

This clonotype was picked up a small number of times. The rearrangement links TRBV12-3 or TRBV12-4 to TRBJ2-2, with D hard to call. CDR3 length: 18 amino acids. V gave up 1 base and J gave up 0 bases, with 15 bases separating them. DNA of the CDR3: TGTGCCAGCAGTTTAGGTTTATACTACCCGTCGAACACCGGGGAGCTGTTTTTT. Its protein is CASSLGLYYPSNTGELFF.

The J gene is TRBJ2-2, the V gene TRBV5-1; possible D gene TRBD2, 6 bases. The CDR3 sequence is 13 residues long. Germline V gives CDR1 SGHRS, CDR2 YFSETQ. V lost 7 bases and J 4 bases, leaving 11 bases between the germline ends. This chain's CDR3 is CASRAGGTGELFF. In DNA, the CDR3 is TGCGCCAGCCGGGCCGGGGGCACCGGGGAGCTGTTTTTT.

CDR3 loop: CAISESGPQETQYF. The CDR3 bases are TGTGCCATCAGTGAGTCAGGGCCTCAAGAGACCCAGTACTTC. The genes are TRBV10-3 and TRBJ2-5, with D hard to call. Trimming took 0 bases from V and 2 from J, leaving 7 bases between them. In germline, CDR1 is ENHRY, CDR2 SYGVKD. The CDR3 is made up of 14 amino acids.

The rearrangement joins TRBV3-1 to TRBJ1-5; no firm D call. The CDR3 is made up of 12 amino acids. Germline CDR1 LGHDT, CDR2 YNNKEL (reference sequence). The V and J ends lost 3 bases and 1 base respectively, with 1 base between them. As DNA, the CDR3 is TGTGCCAGCAGCCACAGCAATCAGCCCCAGCATTTT. This translates into CASSHSNQPQHF.

The sample holds a few counts of this clonotype. The rearrangement links TRBV2 to TRBJ1-1, with 9 bases lining up with TRBD1. The V and J ends lost 6 bases and 7 bases, in that order; junction bases with no gene match: 9. The V gene's germline CDR1 is SNHLY and CDR2 FYNNEI. The CDR3 is 14 residues long. This CDR3 reads CASRFGPGQGEAFF. The CDR3 bases are TGTGCCAGCAGATTCGGTCCGGGACAGGGTGAAGCTTTCTTT.

The chain uses TRBV14 and TRBJ2-2, with 13 bases matching TRBD2. Germline CDR1 reads SGHDN; CDR2 reads FVKESK. The CDR3 runs to 18 residues. Trimming took 5 bases from V and 4 from J; bases not matched to a gene: 10. The CDR3 spells CASSSGLAGPLGTGELFF. The CDR3 coding sequence is TGTGCCAGCAGCTCGGGACTAGCGGGGCCGTTAGGCACCGGGGAGCTGTTTTTT.

This clonotype was recorded a few times. V gene TRBV19 combines with J gene TRBJ2-5; D is undetermined. Germline CDR1 LNHDA, CDR2 SQIVND (reference sequence). V dropped 2 bases and J dropped 1 base, with 11 bases sitting between them. The CDR3 has 15 residues. As DNA, the CDR3 is TGTGCCAGTAGTATATCGGTCGGCCGCCAAGAGACCCAGTACTTC. Translated: CASSISVGRQETQYF.

On this clonotype: At one end the junction does not follow the germline gene, possibly because of a read error. The gene calls are TRBV12-3 or TRBV12-4 and TRBJ2-7; 7 bases are shared with TRBD2. The CDR3 length is 12 residues. CDR3 DNA: TGTGCCAGTAGTTTATGGGAGGGTTTGATGTACTTC. It specifies CASSLWEGLMYF.

V is TRBV3-1 and J is TRBJ2-7, with D possibly being TRBD1 (5 bases). V was pared by 4 bases and J by 2 bases, with 18 bases between. The CDR3 runs 16 residues. The germline gives CDR1 LGHDT, CDR2 YNNKEL (reference sequence). CDR3 nucleotide sequence: TGTGCCAGCAGCCCGAACACTCCTGACAGTACCTACGAGCAGTACTTC. Encoded protein: CASSPNTPDSTYEQYF.

The sample holds many counts of this clonotype. The V call is TRBV7-2, the J call TRBJ2-1; no reliable D call. Germline CDR1 SGHTA, CDR2 FQGNSA. The CDR3 contains 16 residues. V lost 3 bases and J lost 3, with 15 bases in between. The CDR3: CASSFKMVTYYNEQFF. The CDR3 DNA reads TGTGCCAGCAGCTTTAAGATGGTTACTTACTACAATGAGCAGTTCTTC.

In this sample, this clonotype turned up a few times. The rearrangement joins TRBV4-1 to TRBJ2-2; TRBD1 aligns across 7 bases. Germline CDR1 is MGHRA and CDR2 is YSYEKL. V shed 4 bases, J shed 4 bases, and the junction held 12 bases outside the gene matches. The CDR3 totals 17 residues. The DNA of the CDR3 is TGCGCCAGCAGCCTTGCAGGGACAGTAACCCTCACCGGGGAGCTGTTTTTT. It specifies CASSLAGTVTLTGELFF.

A word on this clonotype: A read error may account for a junction end that differs from germline. This chain uses TRBV5-1 with TRBJ2-7; the D call may be TRBD1 or TRBD2 (5 bases each). Germline assignment: CDR1 SGHRS and CDR2 YFSETQ. There are 17 residues in the CDR3. The CDR3 DNA is TGTGCCAGCAGCTTGAACTTGTTCCGGGACGGAGCCTACGAGCAGTACTTC. It is translated as CASSLNLFRDGAYEQYF.

Comments on this clonotype: One end of the junction does not line up with germline, which may come from a read error. The chain couples TRBV27 to TRBJ1-5, with D possibly matching TRBD1 (5 bases). The CDR3 loop spans 15 amino acids. Germline CDR1 is MNHEY and CDR2 is SMNVEV (reference sequence). The CDR3: CASRKGSRAFQPRHF. CDR3 in DNA: TGTGCCAGCAGGAAGGGGTCCCGAGCATTTCAGCCCCGGCATTTT.

This clonotype has only a few counts. Written as DNA, the CDR3 is TGTGCCAGCAGCCAAGGGACGCGGGGGTACACAGATACGCAGTATTTT. Amino acids: CASSQGTRGYTDTQYF. The rearrangement joins TRBV3-1 to TRBJ2-3; 7 bases fit TRBD2. Germline values: CDR1 LGHDT, CDR2 YNNKEL (reference sequence). The CDR3 consists of 16 residues. Trimming took 1 base from V and 2 from J; bases not matched to a gene: 6.

This clonotype occurred a few times. The chain has TRBV4-2 and TRBJ2-7, with 12 bases matching TRBD2. The ends lost 5 bases at V and 6 bases at J; junction bases unmatched: 8. CDR1 is LGHNA and CDR2 is YNFKEQ in the germline V gene. CDR3 length: 15 residues. In nucleotides, the CDR3 is TGTGCCAGCAGCACCCGGACTAGCGGGAAAACCGAGCAGTACTTC. Its translation is CASSTRTSGKTEQYF.